A single sample gave rise to the 5 T cell receptor beta chains below, sequenced in a study of TIL therapy for anti-PD-1-resistant metastatic lung cancer. Time point defined: pre-treatment sample, taken before nivolumab and TIL therapy. Tumor tissue came from excised metastases, mostly pleural nodules or supraclavicular lymph nodes. This was the immunoSEQ v3 assay. TCRdb's table, derived via immunoSEQ multiplex PCR, lists solely in-frame clones and lacks some. The table has approximately 12,000 clones, about 61% seen once. Sequencing was performed on tumor tissue, taken at baseline. These receptors came from a person aged 25-79 years with non-small cell lung cancer.

The chain is built from TRBV14 and TRBJ2-1, with TRBD2 identical over 12 bases. Germline V gene lookup returns CDR1 SGHDN and CDR2 FVKESK. This CDR3 region has 14 residues. CDR3 in DNA: TGTGCAGAGCTAGCGGGAGGGACTTGGAATGAGCAGTTCTTC. Translated: CAELAGGTWNEQFF.

This clone was detected a few times. V gene TRBV4-1 combines with J gene TRBJ1-4, with TRBD1 matching over 9 bases. The CDR3 spans 15 residues. V shed 3 bases and J 8 bases; nucleotides not matched to a gene: 7. The germline CDR1 and CDR2 sequences are MGHRA and YSYEKL. The CDR3 sequence: CASSQEGQGEEKLFF. The CDR3 nucleotides read TGCGCCAGCAGCCAGGAGGGACAGGGAGAGGAAAAACTGTTTTTT.

The V gene is TRBV20-1, the J gene TRBJ2-5; D gene ambiguous. Per the germline V gene, CDR1 is DFQATT and CDR2 is SNEGSKA (reference sequence). This CDR3 has 12 amino acids. Trimming took 3 bases from V and 10 from J, leaving 15 bases between them. This CDR3 is CSASRRTTHQYF. CDR3 in DNA: TGCAGTGCTAGTCGGAGAACTACGCACCAGTACTTC.

V and J are TRBV19 and TRBJ1-1; 7 positions agree with TRBD1. This CDR3 has 16 amino acids. Losses at the gene ends were 1 base for V and 2 bases for J; bases not matched to a gene: 7. CDR1 and CDR2 from the germline V gene are LNHDA and SQIVND (reference sequence). The CDR3 sequence is CASSIARTGRNTEAFF. The CDR3 nucleotides are TGTGCCAGTAGTATAGCCCGGACAGGACGAAACACTGAAGCTTTCTTT.

This chain uses TRBV6-4 with TRBJ2-2, with D unclear. Germline lookup yields CDR1 MRHNA and CDR2 SNTAGT. The CDR3 is made up of 12 amino acids. V was trimmed by 4 bases and J by 4 bases, leaving 4 bases between them. The CDR3 bases are TGTGCCAGCAGTGTATCCACCGGGGAGCTGTTTTTT. Encoded protein: CASSVSTGELFF.